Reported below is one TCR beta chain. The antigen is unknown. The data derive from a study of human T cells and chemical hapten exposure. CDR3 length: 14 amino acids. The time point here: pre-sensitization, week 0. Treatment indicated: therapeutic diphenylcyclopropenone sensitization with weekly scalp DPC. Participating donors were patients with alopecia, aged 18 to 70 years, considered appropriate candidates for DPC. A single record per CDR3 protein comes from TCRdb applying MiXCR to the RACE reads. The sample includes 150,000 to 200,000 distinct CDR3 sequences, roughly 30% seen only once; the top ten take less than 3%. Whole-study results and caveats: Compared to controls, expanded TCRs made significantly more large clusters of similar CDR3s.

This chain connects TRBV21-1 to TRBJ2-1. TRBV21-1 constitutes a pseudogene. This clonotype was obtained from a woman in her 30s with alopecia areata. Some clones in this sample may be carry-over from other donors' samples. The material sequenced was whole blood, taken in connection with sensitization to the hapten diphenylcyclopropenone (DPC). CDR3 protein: CASSRGCSYNEQFF. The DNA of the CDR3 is TGTGCCAGCAGCCGTGGTTGCTCCTACAATGAGCAGTTCTTC.